These 19 T cell receptor beta chains came from one sample sequenced in a study of blood T cells in healthy people across ages. Combining a sample-barcoded 5' primer with a J-beta primer mix, a second PCR ran for roughly 7 to 11 cycles. TCRdb recomputed calls from the 5' RACE reads with MiXCR, one row per CDR3 protein. The table records hundreds of thousands of distinct CDR3 sequences, 58% of them present only once. The sequenced material came from blood. Every receptor here comes from a man aged 30 to 45 in good health.

This clonotype was counted only a few times. The V and J genes are TRBV7-2 and TRBJ2-3, with D perhaps matching TRBD1 (6 bases). Germline V gene sequence: CDR1 SGHTA, CDR2 FQGNSA. Trimming shortened V by 4 bases and J by 6 bases, and 17 bases separated the two germline ends. The CDR3 extends over 15 amino acids. CDR3 sequence (DNA): TGTGCCAGCAGCTCCGGGCCCCAGGGGTACGATACGCAGTATTTT. This gives the protein CASSSGPQGYDTQYF.

DNA of the CDR3: TGTGCCAGCAGTTCTTATCAGGGACAGGGGCCAAGGGATACGCAGTATTTT. Its translation is CASSSYQGQGPRDTQYF. This chain connects TRBV27 to TRBJ2-3; 10 nucleotides agree with TRBD1. Unmatched junction bases numbered 13, after V lost 4 bases and J lost 6 bases. Germline assignment: CDR1 MNHEY and CDR2 SMNVEV (reference sequence). The CDR3 has 17 residues.

This clonotype has just a few counts. V is TRBV5-1 and J is TRBJ2-7; D is possibly TRBD2 (6 bases). Trimming removed 2 bases from V and 1 base from J, with 10 bases in between. Germline CDR1 is SGHRS and CDR2 is YFSETQ. The CDR3 loop spans 14 amino acids. The CDR3 DNA reads as TGCGCCAGCAGCTTCGCGGGAACATCCTACGAGCAGTACTTC. Its translation is CASSFAGTSYEQYF.

The gene calls are TRBV20-1 and TRBJ1-1; 9 bases match TRBD1. Germline V gene lookup returns CDR1 DFQATT and CDR2 SNEGSKA (reference sequence). The CDR3 has 11 amino acids. V trimming: 3 bases; J trimming: 10 bases; junction bases outside the gene matches: 3. The CDR3 DNA sequence: TGCAGTGCTAGTAAGGACAGGGGAGCTTTCTTT. Residues: CSASKDRGAFF.

For this clonotype: An end of the junction differs from the germline gene, which may be a read error. This rearrangement joins TRBV12-3 or TRBV12-4 to TRBJ2-5, with D perhaps matching TRBD1 or TRBD2 (5 bases each). This CDR3 contains 14 residues. CDR3: CAGSFGTKQETQYF. CDR3 sequence (DNA): TGTGCCGGCAGTTTTGGGACGAAACAAGAGACCCAGTACTTC.

V gene TRBV27 combines with J gene TRBJ1-6; the match to TRBD1 covers 7 bases. Germline V gene lookup returns CDR1 MNHEY and CDR2 SMNVEV (reference sequence). V trimming: 6 bases; J trimming: 9 bases; junction bases outside the gene matches: 5. The CDR3 contains 13 residues. CDR3 region: CASSITGASPLHF. The CDR3, as DNA: TGTGCCAGCAGCATCACAGGGGCTTCACCCCTCCACTTT.

V and J are TRBV7-2 and TRBJ2-7; D unclear. V shed 1 base and J shed 2 bases, with 12 bases lying between them. The V gene's germline CDR1 is SGHTA and CDR2 FQGNSA. CDR3 length: 15 residues. The CDR3 here is CASSLVIGPTYEQYF. For the CDR3, the DNA is TGTGCCAGCAGCTTAGTAATCGGTCCGACCTACGAGCAGTACTTC.

The chain couples TRBV5-1 to TRBJ2-2; unclear D gene. Germline V lookup: CDR1 SGHRS, CDR2 YFSETQ. Trimming left V 5 bases short and J 5 bases short, with 7 bases between. CDR3 length equals 12 residues. The CDR3 protein is CASRPGTGELFF. CDR3 in DNA: TGCGCCAGCAGACCCGGGACCGGGGAGCTGTTTTTT. Complete variable domain (other parts from reference TRBV5-1 and TRBJ2-2): KAGVTQTPRYLIKTRGQQVTLSCSPISGHRSVSWYQQTPGQGLQFLFEYFSETQRNKGNFPGRFSGRQFSNSRSEMNVSTLELGDSALYLCASRPGTGELFFGEGSRLTVL.

The rearrangement uses TRBV3-1 and TRBJ2-3, with 9 nucleotides matching TRBD2. The CDR3 has 17 residues. CDR1 is LGHDT and CDR2 is YNNKEL in the germline V gene (reference sequence). The V segment lost 0 bases and the J segment 5 bases; nucleotides outside the gene matches: 9. CDR3 sequence (DNA): TGTGCCAGCAGCCAAGAAGTTGGACTAGCGTCGATAGATACGCAGTATTTT. Translated: CASSQEVGLASIDTQYF.

This chain uses TRBV20-1 with TRBJ2-5; 9 bases are shared with TRBD2. The J call may be wrong; the DNA end is better matched by TRBJ2-7. Germline-derived CDR1 and CDR2 are DFQATT and SNEGSKA (reference sequence). The CDR3 consists of 16 residues. This CDR3 is CSASFFGGRAFYEQYF. The DNA for the CDR3 is TGCAGTGCCTCCTTCTTTGGCGGGAGGGCCTTTTACGAGCAGTACTTC.

V is TRBV13 and J is TRBJ1-2; tentatively, D is TRBD1 (6 bases). V shed 2 bases and J shed 8 bases, with 12 bases lying between them. Germline V gene sequence: CDR1 PRHDT, CDR2 FYEKMQ (reference sequence). The CDR3 length is 13 residues. The CDR3 DNA reads TGTGCCAGCAGCTTAAACAGGGAGGGCGGCTACACCTTC. It translates to CASSLNREGGYTF.

This rearrangement joins TRBV11-2 to TRBJ1-1; 11 bases fit TRBD1. The junction had 10 bases not matched to a gene; V was cut back by 3 bases and J by 7 bases. The CDR3 consists of 16 residues. Germline loops: CDR1 SGHAT, CDR2 FQNNGV. The CDR3 spells CASSFSPGTGGIEAFF. The CDR3 DNA is TGTGCCAGCAGCTTCTCTCCCGGGACAGGGGGAATTGAAGCTTTCTTT.

V gene TRBV7-9 combines with J gene TRBJ2-1, with D possibly matching TRBD2 (5 bases). V lost 5 bases, J lost 0 bases, and 8 bases lay in between. Germline V gene lookup returns CDR1 SEHNR and CDR2 FQNEAQ (reference sequence). The length of the CDR3 is 14 residues. CDR3 in amino acids: CASSVLVSYNEQFF. The CDR3 coding sequence is TGTGCCAGCAGCGTACTAGTCTCCTACAATGAGCAGTTCTTC.

This rearrangement joins TRBV20-1 to TRBJ1-2; no firm D call. Trimming stripped 3 bases from V and 4 bases from J, with 15 bases between. The CDR3 is 14 amino acids. Germline CDR1 and CDR2: DFQATT and SNEGSKA (reference sequence). This CDR3 is CSASTTATGYGYTF. Here the CDR3 DNA reads TGCAGTGCTAGTACGACCGCCACGGGCTATGGCTACACCTTC.

This clonotype was observed a handful of times. The chain employs TRBV30 and TRBJ2-6; D is undetermined. CDR3 length: 14 residues. Between the trimmed V and J ends, which lost 0 bases and 4 bases, there was a span of 7 bases. Germline loops: CDR1 GTSNPN, CDR2 SVGIG (reference sequence). The CDR3, as DNA: TGTGCCTGGAGTGTTCAGGTGGGGGCCAACGTCCTGACTTTC. As protein: CAWSVQVGANVLTF.

The chain combines TRBV12-3 or TRBV12-4 with TRBJ2-3, with no clear D. V gave up 9 bases and J gave up 6 bases, with 10 bases separating them. The CDR3 sequence is 11 residues long. The CDR3 coding sequence is TGTGCCAGAGGTTTCGCTGATACGCAGTATTTT. Translating it yields CARGFADTQYF.

This chain links TRBV4-3 with TRBJ2-1, with no clear D. The V gene lost 7 bases and the J gene lost 6 bases, with 16 bases spanning the gap. Germline CDR1 is LGHNA and CDR2 is YSLEER. The CDR3 consists of 14 residues. The CDR3 reads CASTIGFGPNEQFF. In DNA, the CDR3 is TGCGCCAGCACGATAGGCTTCGGGCCCAATGAGCAGTTCTTC.

The chain employs TRBV20-1 and TRBJ2-5; 7 positions match TRBD2. The CDR3 consists of 15 residues. The V segment lost 0 bases and the J segment 11 bases; nucleotides outside the gene matches: 15. Germline V CDR1 and CDR2: DFQATT, SNEGSKA (reference sequence). CDR3: CSARELTSSWGEQYF. The CDR3 region has the DNA TGCAGTGCTAGAGAGTTGACTAGCAGCTGGGGTGAGCAGTACTTC.

In its sample, this clonotype was seen many times. The V call is TRBV20-1, the J call TRBJ2-4; D tentatively reads TRBD1 or TRBD2 (6 bases each). The J call is in doubt because the DNA end fits TRBJ2-7 better. The CDR3 runs 12 residues. Germline CDR1 is DFQATT and CDR2 is SNEGSKA (reference sequence). The CDR3 DNA sequence: TGCAGCGCCCGGGGGACAACATACGAGCAGTACTTC. Its translation is CSARGTTYEQYF.